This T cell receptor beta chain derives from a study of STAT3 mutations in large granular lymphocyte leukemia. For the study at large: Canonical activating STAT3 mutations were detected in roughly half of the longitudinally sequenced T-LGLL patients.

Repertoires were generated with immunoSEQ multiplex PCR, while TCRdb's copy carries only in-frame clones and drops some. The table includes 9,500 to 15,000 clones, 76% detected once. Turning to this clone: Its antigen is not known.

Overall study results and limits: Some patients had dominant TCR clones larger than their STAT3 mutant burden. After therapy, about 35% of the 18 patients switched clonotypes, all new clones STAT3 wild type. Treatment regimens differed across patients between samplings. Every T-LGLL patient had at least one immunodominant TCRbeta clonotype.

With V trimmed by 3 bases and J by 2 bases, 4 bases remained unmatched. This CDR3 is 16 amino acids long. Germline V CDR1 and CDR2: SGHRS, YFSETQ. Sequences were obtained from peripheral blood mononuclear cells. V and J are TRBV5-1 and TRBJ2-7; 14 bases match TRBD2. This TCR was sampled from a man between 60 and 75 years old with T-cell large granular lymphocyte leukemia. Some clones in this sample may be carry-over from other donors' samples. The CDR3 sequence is CASSSEGLAGAYEQYF. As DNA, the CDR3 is TGCGCCAGCAGCTCCGAGGGACTAGCGGGAGCCTACGAGCAGTACTTC.